A selection of T cell receptor beta chains follows, all from one sample in a study of Tregs in tolerant kidney transplant recipients. The table came from immunoSEQ multiplex PCR; TCRdb's copy has only in-frame clones and leaves some out. The data contain some 250,000 clones, approximately 83% of them seen just once; the ten biggest clones take up less than 0.75%. The sequencing input was CD4+ T cells from blood. These receptors were collected from a human donor in good health. Each CDR3 is given with its conserved first and last residue. A D gene is named only where the DNA matches it firmly. Not all rows give a size; the values are once, few, many and, for expanded clones, a class.

size: -
D: -
J: TRBJ2-7
V: TRBV11-2
CDR3: CASSLVHEQYF
DNA: TGTGCCAGCAGCTTAGTCCACGAGCAGTACTTC

size: -
D: TRBD1
J: TRBJ1-5
V: TRBV27
CDR3: CASSLPVGQGRNQPQHF
DNA: TGTGCCAGCAGTTTACCCGTAGGACAGGGCCGCAATCAGCCCCAGCATTTT

size: -
D: TRBD2
J: TRBJ2-3
V: TRBV19
CDR3: CASSKQLAGSTDTQYF
DNA: TGTGCCAGTAGCAAACAACTAGCGGGGAGCACAGATACGCAGTATTTT

size: -
D: -
J: TRBJ1-5
V: TRBV4-2
CDR3: CASSQGVRGGNQPQHF
DNA: TGTGCCAGCAGCCAAGGGGTCCGGGGAGGCAATCAGCCCCAGCATTTT

size: -
D: -
J: TRBJ1-4
V: TRBV2
CDR3: CASSEGGFVAAGKLFF
DNA: TGTGCCAGCAGTGAAGGGGGGTTCGTAGCTGCGGGAAAACTGTTTTTT

size: few
D: -
J: TRBJ2-5
V: TRBV7-9
CDR3: CASSLTGDSKETQYF
DNA: TGTGCCAGCAGCTTAACCGGGGACTCAAAAGAGACCCAGTACTTC

size: -
D: -
J: TRBJ1-4
V: TRBV27
CDR3: CASSLSTFFKDEKLFF
DNA: TGTGCCAGCAGTTTATCCACGTTTTTTAAGGATGAAAAACTGTTTTTT

size: -
D: -
J: TRBJ1-5
V: TRBV4-2
CDR3: CASSQDNLGSQPQHF
DNA: TGTGCCAGCAGCCAAGATAACCTCGGGTCTCAGCCCCAGCATTTT

size: -
D: -
J: TRBJ1-6
V: TRBV6-5
CDR3: CASSRRQYNSPLHF
DNA: TGTGCCAGCAGCCGGCGACAGTATAATTCACCCCTCCACTTT

size: -
D: -
J: TRBJ2-7
V: TRBV6-1
CDR3: CASSEWAGSDVEQYF
DNA: TGTGCCAGCAGTGAATGGGCAGGGAGTGACGTCGAGCAGTACTTC